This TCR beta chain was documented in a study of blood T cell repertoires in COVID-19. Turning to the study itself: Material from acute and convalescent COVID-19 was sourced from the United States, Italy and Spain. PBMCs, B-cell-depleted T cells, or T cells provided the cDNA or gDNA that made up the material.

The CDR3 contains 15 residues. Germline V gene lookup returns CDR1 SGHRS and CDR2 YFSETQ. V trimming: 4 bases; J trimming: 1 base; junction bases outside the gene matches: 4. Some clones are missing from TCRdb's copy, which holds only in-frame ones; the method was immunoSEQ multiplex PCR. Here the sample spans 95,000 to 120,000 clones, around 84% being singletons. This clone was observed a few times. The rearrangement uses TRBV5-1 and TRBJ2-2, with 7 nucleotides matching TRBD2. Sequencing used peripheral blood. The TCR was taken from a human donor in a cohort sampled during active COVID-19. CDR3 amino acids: CASSVTGGNTGELFF. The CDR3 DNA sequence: TGCGCCAGCAGCGTAACGGGGGGGAACACCGGGGAGCTGTTTTTT. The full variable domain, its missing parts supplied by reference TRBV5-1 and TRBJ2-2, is KAGVTQTPRYLIKTRGQQVTLSCSPISGHRSVSWYQQTPGQGLQFLFEYFSETQRNKGNFPGRFSGRQFSNSRSEMNVSTLELGDSALYLCASSVTGGNTGELFFGEGSRLTVL.